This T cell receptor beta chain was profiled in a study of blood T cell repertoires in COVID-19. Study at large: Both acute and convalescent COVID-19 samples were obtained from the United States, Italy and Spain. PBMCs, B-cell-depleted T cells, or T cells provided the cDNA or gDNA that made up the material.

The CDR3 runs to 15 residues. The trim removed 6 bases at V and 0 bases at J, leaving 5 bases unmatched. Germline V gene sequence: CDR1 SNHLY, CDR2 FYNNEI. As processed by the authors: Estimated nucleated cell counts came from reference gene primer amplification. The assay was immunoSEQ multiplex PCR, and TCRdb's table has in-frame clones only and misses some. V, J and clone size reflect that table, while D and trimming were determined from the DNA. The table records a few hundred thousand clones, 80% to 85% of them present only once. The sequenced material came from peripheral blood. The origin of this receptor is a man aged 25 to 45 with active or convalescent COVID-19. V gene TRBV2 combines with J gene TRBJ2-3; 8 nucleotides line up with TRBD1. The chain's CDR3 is CASRKTGASTDTQYF. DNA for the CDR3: TGTGCCAGCAGAAAGACAGGGGCAAGCACAGATACGCAGTATTTT.